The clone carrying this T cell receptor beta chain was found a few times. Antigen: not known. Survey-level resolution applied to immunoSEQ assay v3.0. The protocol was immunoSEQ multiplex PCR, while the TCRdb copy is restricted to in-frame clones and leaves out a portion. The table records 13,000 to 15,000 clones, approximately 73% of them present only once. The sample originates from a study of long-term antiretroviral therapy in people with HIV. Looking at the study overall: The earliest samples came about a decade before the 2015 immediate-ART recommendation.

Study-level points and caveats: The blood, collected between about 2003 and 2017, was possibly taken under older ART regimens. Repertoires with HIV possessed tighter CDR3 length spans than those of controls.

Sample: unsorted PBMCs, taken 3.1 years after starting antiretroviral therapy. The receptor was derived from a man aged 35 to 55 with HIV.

In DNA form, the CDR3 reads TGTGCCAGCAGTGGACCGGGCGCTGAAGCTTTCTTT. It yields the protein CASSGPGAEAFF. J is TRBJ1-1 and V is TRBV25-1; D not certain. This CDR3 is 12 amino acids long. Germline loops: CDR1 MGHDK, CDR2 SYGVNS. V was shortened by 4 bases and J by 6 bases, with 9 bases between the two germline ends.